The TCR beta chain under discussion was sequenced for a study of spatial heterogeneity in lung cancer. Study as a whole: Alpha-chain sequences were consistently detected in smaller numbers than beta-chain sequences. Within tumor regions, the number of TCR transcripts tracked closely with a T cell module score obtained from matched bulk RNA-seq.

Regarding the study as a whole: Tumor mutation counts were tracked by expanded intratumoral alpha and beta TCR counts.

Time point denoted: sample taken at primary tumor resection. The cohort: 70 to 85 early-stage, untreated non-small cell lung cancer patients. No cell sorting; template was whole RNA from tumor, lung tissue or PBMC. TCRdb analysed the 5' RACE reads with MiXCR anew, one entry per CDR3 protein. The data show 9,000 to 13,000 distinct CDR3 sequences, 9% to 15% seen once. This clonotype appeared many times. What it binds is not known. The CDR3 runs to 15 residues. The V end lost 5 bases, the J end lost 4 bases, and 17 bases lay between the germline ends. In germline, CDR1 is SEHNR, CDR2 FQNEAQ (reference sequence).

The sequence was collected from a male donor with early-stage non-small cell lung cancer. The material sequenced was lung tumor tissue, taken at surgery. The chain employs TRBV7-9 and TRBJ2-5; D is perhaps TRBD2 (6 bases). The DNA of the CDR3 is TGTGCCAGCAGCCCATTTCGCGGGACTGGAGAGACCCAGTACTTC. It codes for CASSPFRGTGETQYF.